This TCR beta chain came from a study of cytomegalovirus exposure and HLA in healthy donors. Whole-study results and caveats: Sequence variants that were highly shared formed a cluster that was likely a sequencing artifact. A later analysis found that most CMV-associated TCR beta chains appeared HLA-restricted.

Healthy donors of bone marrow made up the group. 60 Vbeta and 13 Jbeta primers were used in PCR. Here immunoSEQ multiplex PCR was the method, and the copy in TCRdb shows in-frame clones only, minus some. The sample includes roughly 180,000 clones, around 78% of them seen just once. CDR3 length equals 16 residues. V shed 4 bases, J shed 5 bases, and the junction held 8 bases outside the gene matches. CDR1 and CDR2 (germline): GTSNPN, SVGIG (reference sequence). This clone was seen just once. What it binds is unknown. The material sequenced was PBMCs. This rearrangement joins TRBV30 to TRBJ2-3; 14 bases agree with TRBD2. This receptor was taken from a woman aged 45-60 years in good health and CMV-seropositive. This chain's CDR3 is CAWTPGLAGERDTQYF. The CDR3 DNA reads TGTGCCTGGACACCGGGACTAGCGGGAGAACGAGATACGCAGTATTTT.